This T cell receptor (beta chain) is drawn from a study of shared clonotypes between healthy human individuals. CD4+ cells yielded CD45RA+ naive and CD45RA-negative memory subsets. V was pared by 4 bases and J by 3 bases, with 14 bases between. Germline V gene lookup returns CDR1 SGDLS and CDR2 YYNGEE. This CDR3 is built from 14 residues. Libraries were prepared by immunoSEQ multiplex PCR; TCRdb keeps only in-frame clonotypes and omits some of them. The sample shows approximately 2.5 million clones, more than 85% of them seen only once. Sequencing was done on a sample of naive CD4+ T cells from PBMCs. Indicated subset: CD45RA+ positively selected. V gene TRBV9 combines with J gene TRBJ2-7; D is possibly TRBD2 (5 bases). The receptor was isolated from a young man in good health. Some clones in this sample may be carry-over from other donors' samples. CDR3 in DNA: TGTGCCAGCAGCCCAAGAATCCGGGACTACGAGCAGTACTTC. It yields the protein CASSPRIRDYEQYF.